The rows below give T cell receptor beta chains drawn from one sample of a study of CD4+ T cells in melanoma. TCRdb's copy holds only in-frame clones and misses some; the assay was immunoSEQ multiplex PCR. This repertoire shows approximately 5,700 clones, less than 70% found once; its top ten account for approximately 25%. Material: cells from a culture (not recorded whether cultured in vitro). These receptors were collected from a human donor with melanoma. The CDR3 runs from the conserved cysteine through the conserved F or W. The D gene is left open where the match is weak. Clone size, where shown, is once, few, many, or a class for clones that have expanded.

CASSEAYNQPQHF | TGTGCCAGCAGTGAAGCGTACAATCAGCCCCAGCATTTT | TRBJ1-5 | - | - | 13 | TRBV2
CASRAGGQGGETQYF | TGTGCCAGCAGGGCTGGGGGACAGGGAGGGGAGACCCAGTACTTC | TRBJ2-5 | TRBD1 | once | 15 | TRBV7-9
CASSLADRGYSPLHF | TGTGCCAGCAGCTTAGCCGACAGGGGTTATTCACCCCTCCACTTT | TRBJ1-6 | TRBD1 | - | 15 | TRBV7-9
CASSFVAGAHNEQFF | TGTGCCAGCAGCTTCGTAGCGGGGGCCCACAATGAGCAGTTCTTC | TRBJ2-1 | TRBD2 | - | 15 | TRBV5-4
CASSLGRGYEKLFF | TGTGCCAGCAGCTTGGGCCGAGGGTATGAAAAACTGTTTTTT | TRBJ1-4 | - | few | 14 | TRBV5-6
CASSATGGYTEAFF | TGTGCCAGCAGTGCGACAGGGGGCTACACTGAAGCTTTCTTT | TRBJ1-1 | TRBD1 | - | 14 | TRBV27
CASSRPPGGTADTQYF | TGCGCCAGCAGCCGTCCCCCAGGGGGCACAGCAGATACGCAGTATTTT | TRBJ2-3 | TRBD1 | medium-sized | 16 | TRBV4-1
CASSYVLVETQYF | TGTGCCAGCAGTTACGTCCTAGTTGAGACCCAGTACTTC | TRBJ2-5 | - | few | 13 | TRBV6-2/TRBV6-3
CATSREGLAGDEQYF | TGTGCCACCAGCAGAGAGGGGCTAGCGGGGGACGAGCAGTACTTC | TRBJ2-7 | TRBD2 | large | 15 | TRBV15
CASTGTGGARGGEQYF | TGTGCCAGTACCGGGACAGGGGGCGCACGCGGGGGCGAGCAGTACTTC | TRBJ2-7 | TRBD1 | - | 16 | TRBV27
CASSQADRVGTEAFF | TGCGCCAGCAGCCAAGCGGACAGGGTGGGCACTGAAGCTTTCTTT | TRBJ1-1 | TRBD1 | - | 15 | TRBV4-3
CASSLWGVPLHF | TGTGCCAGCAGCTTATGGGGGGTACCCCTCCACTTT | TRBJ1-6 | - | few | 12 | TRBV7-2
CASSLGTGVTGELFF | TGTGCCAGCAGCCTAGGGACAGGGGTAACCGGGGAGCTGTTTTTT | TRBJ2-2 | TRBD1 | few | 15 | TRBV7-9
CASTMGGSHSPLHF | TGTGCCAGCACCATGGGGGGCTCGCATTCACCCCTCCACTTT | TRBJ1-6 | - | - | 14 | TRBV2
CASGATDTEAFF | TGCGCCAGCGGAGCGACCGACACTGAAGCTTTCTTT | TRBJ1-1 | - | - | 12 | TRBV4-1
CASSLTGDEQYF | TGTGCCAGTTCCTTGACAGGGGACGAGCAGTACTTC | TRBJ2-7 | TRBD1 | - | 12 | TRBV19
CASSPGGYEQYF | TGTGCCAGCAGCCCGGGCGGATACGAGCAGTACTTC | TRBJ2-7 | - | few | 12 | TRBV11-2
CASSQQGNSYNEQFF | TGTGCCAGCAGCCAGCAGGGGAACTCCTACAATGAGCAGTTCTTC | TRBJ2-1 | - | medium-sized | 15 | TRBV9
CAAQPGQGITEAFF | TGTGCCGCGCAACCGGGACAGGGTATTACTGAAGCTTTCTTT | TRBJ1-1 | TRBD1 | - | 14 | TRBV10-3
CASSLGQPDPFF | TGTGCCAGCAGTTTAGGACAGCCAGACCCCTTCTTC | TRBJ1-2 | - | medium-sized | 12 | TRBV7-2
CASSPGGYGYTF | TGTGCCAGCAGCCCTGGGGGATATGGCTACACCTTC | TRBJ1-2 | - | once | 12 | TRBV7-2
CASSWGTSTGELFF | TGTGCCAGCAGCTGGGGGACTTCGACCGGGGAGCTGTTTTTT | TRBJ2-2 | - | - | 14 | TRBV4-2